The sequence of this TCR beta chain was determined in a study of OX40 agonist ivuxolimab in advanced cancers. Findings and caveats of the study: On average, CD8+ T cells had more expanded clones than CD4+.

Sequenced by immunoSEQ multiplex PCR; TCRdb stores in-frame clones only, minus some. The sample has tens of thousands of clones, over 75% seen once. A remark on this clone: The antigen is not known.

The germline V gene encodes CDR1 SGHRS and CDR2 YFSETQ. The CDR3 totals 22 residues. With 3 bases clipped from V and 4 bases from J, the junction kept 24 bases outside the gene matches. Enrollment shut out patients with autoimmune disease history or systemic immunosuppression. This receptor was obtained from an adult with an advanced solid tumor such as melanoma, head and neck, liver or kidney cancer. The chain couples TRBV5-1 to TRBJ2-1; 11 nucleotides align to TRBD2. The sequences come from CD4+ or CD8+ T cells sorted from blood, collected in a trial of the OX40 agonist ivuxolimab. Written as DNA, the CDR3 is TGCGCCAGCAGCTCGGGCAGGTTGATGACTAGCGGGACCAGCCTACTTTACAATGAGCAGTTCTTC. It yields the protein CASSSGRLMTSGTSLLYNEQFF.